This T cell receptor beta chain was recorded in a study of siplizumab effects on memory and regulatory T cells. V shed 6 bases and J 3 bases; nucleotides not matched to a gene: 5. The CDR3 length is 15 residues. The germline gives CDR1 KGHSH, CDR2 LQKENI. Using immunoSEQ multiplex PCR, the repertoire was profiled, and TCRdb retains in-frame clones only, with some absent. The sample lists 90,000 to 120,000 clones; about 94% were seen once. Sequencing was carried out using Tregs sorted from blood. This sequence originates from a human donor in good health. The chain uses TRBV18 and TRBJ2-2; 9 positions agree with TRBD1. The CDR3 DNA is TGTGCCAGCTCTCGGACAGGGGTCGACACCGGGGAGCTGTTTTTT. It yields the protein CASSRTGVDTGELFF.